This TCR beta chain was recorded in a study of T cell repertoires in cytomegalovirus infection. Turning to the study itself: Both CMV infection and a matching HLA type were indicated by public TCR beta signatures. General study findings and limits: HLA-C-restricted CMV-specific TCR beta clonotypes were dominant in the ex vivo response. Cumulative public TCR beta family frequency identified CMV carriers with the relevant HLA.

The V end was cut by 1 base, the J end by 2 bases, with 14 bases between. The CDR3 contains 16 residues. Germline CDR1 MGHRA, CDR2 YSYEKL. TCRdb itself ran the reads through MiXCR, one entry per CDR3 protein. The sample shows roughly 860,000 distinct CDR3 sequences, 30% to 35% of them seen only once. Notes on this clonotype: Its antigen is not identified.

The TCR originated in a human donor in good health (CMV status not recorded). Some clones in this sample may be carry-over from other donors' samples. The V call is TRBV4-1, the J call TRBJ1-1; unclear D gene. The source was cultured CD8+ T cells from PBMCs, collected from culture after CMV antigen stimulation. The DNA of the CDR3 is TGCGCCAGCAGCCAAGTGGAGTACGCCGTTAACACTGAAGCTTTCTTT. Translated, it gives CASSQVEYAVNTEAFF.